This T cell receptor (beta chain) was sequenced during a study of blood T cell repertoires in COVID-19. Study-wide background: Nucleic acid was either cDNA or gDNA, and it came from T cells, B-cell-depleted T cells, or PBMCs.

Original analysis: The assay estimated nucleated cells by amplifying reference gene primers. TCRdb keeps only in-frame clones here, not all; method: immunoSEQ multiplex PCR. For V, J and clone size, that table is used; D and trimming come from the DNA. The sample lists about 87,000 clones, 70% to 85% occurring once. Unmatched junction bases numbered 2, after V lost 0 bases and J lost 6 bases. The germline V gene encodes CDR1 SGHTA and CDR2 FQGNSA. This CDR3 is 15 amino acids long. V usage is TRBV7-2 and J usage is TRBJ2-2; 9 nucleotides agree with TRBD2. This clonotype originated in a woman aged 45-65 years with acute or convalescent COVID-19. Sequenced input: peripheral blood. For the CDR3, the DNA is TGTGCCAGCAGCTTAGCTAGCGGGGGTCCCGGGGAGCTGTTTTTT. This sequence encodes CASSLASGGPGELFF.